These T cell receptor beta chains were read from a single sample in a study of blood T cells in healthy people across ages. Each CDR3 protein is one row after TCRdb ran MiXCR on the 5' RACE reads. This sample has approximately 810,000 distinct CDR3 sequences, with roughly 40% found just once. Sequenced material: blood. The receptor set was obtained from a man aged 18 to 35 in good health. Each CDR3 is given with its conserved first and last residue. A D gene is named only where the DNA matches it firmly. Rows may omit the clone size; those that give it use once, few, many or a size class.

>TRBV5-1|TRBJ2-1|.|12|.
TGCGCCAGCAGGGACGGCGGGATAGAGCAGTTCTTC
CASRDGGIEQFF
>TRBV12-3/TRBV12-4|TRBJ2-1|TRBD2|15|many
TGTGCCAGCAGTTCAGGGACTAGCGGGCTCAATGAGCAGTTCTTC
CASSSGTSGLNEQFF
>TRBV20-1|TRBJ2-1|TRBD2|18|.
TGCAGTGCCCTCACTGTAGCGGGGGACCCCATCTCCTACAATGAGCAGTTCTTC
CSALTVAGDPISYNEQFF
>TRBV7-3|TRBJ2-3|TRBD1|15|.
TGTGCCAGCAGCTTAACGCAGGGGGCGACAGATACGCAGTATTTT
CASSLTQGATDTQYF
>TRBV10-3|TRBJ1-6|TRBD1|13|.
TGTGCCATAGGGACAGGAGGAAGGTCACCCCCCCACTTT
CAIGTGGRSPPHF
>TRBV6-6|TRBJ1-2|.|14|.
TGTGCCAGCAGATCCGCGGACGGGAACTATGGCTACACCTTC
CASRSADGNYGYTF
>TRBV5-1|TRBJ2-5|.|13|few
TGCGCCAGCAGTAAAGACCCTGAAGAGACCCAGTACTTC
CASSKDPEETQYF
>TRBV7-2|TRBJ2-5|.|15|.
TGTGCCAGCAGCTTAGATTATAGCGGATTAGAGACCCAGTACTTC
CASSLDYSGLETQYF
>TRBV4-1|TRBJ2-1|.|18|many
TGCGCCAGCAGCCGAGGACGGACCGGGACTCAGGACCGGAGAGAGCAGTTCTTC
CASSRGRTGTQDRREQFF
>TRBV30|TRBJ2-1|TRBD1|13|few
TGTGCCTGGAGGGGACAGGGGGTCGATGAGCAGTTCTTC
CAWRGQGVDEQFF
>TRBV9|TRBJ2-5|.|12|many
TGTGCCAGCAGCGCCCGGGAAGGGCCCCAGTACTTC
CASSAREGPQYF
>TRBV20-1|TRBJ1-2|.|16|few
TGCAGTGCTTTTTTAACCGGTTATTCAGATAACTATGGCTACACCTTC
CSAFLTGYSDNYGYTF
>TRBV27|TRBJ2-3|.|15|.
TGTGCCAGCAGTTTTCAAGGGGCCCCCATGGATACGCAGTATTTT
CASSFQGAPMDTQYF
>TRBV12-3/TRBV12-4|TRBJ2-7|.|14|.
TGTGCCAACAGGCCGCGCGGGTCGTTGTACGAGCAGTACTTC
CANRPRGSLYEQYF
>TRBV5-1|TRBJ1-2|.|15|few
TGCGCCAGCAGCTTGGCTGGGCCGGTCGGCTATGGCTACACCTTC
CASSLAGPVGYGYTF
>TRBV5-1|TRBJ2-3|.|16|many
TGCGCCAGCAGCTTGGGGCCAGCGGGTCTCACAGATACGCAGTATTTT
CASSLGPAGLTDTQYF
>TRBV12-3/TRBV12-4|TRBJ1-6|TRBD1|14|.
TGTGCCAGCAGCCAAGACAGGGGGCCATGGGCCCTCCACTTT
CASSQDRGPWALHF
>TRBV6-5|TRBJ2-1|.|17|few
TGTGCCAGCAGTTACTCGTGGGGCGGGCTCAGTGGGAATGAGCAGTTCTTC
CASSYSWGGLSGNEQFF
>TRBV27|TRBJ2-1|.|15|few
TGTGCCAGCAGTAGGGTGACCGCCTCCTACAATGAGCAGTTCTTC
CASSRVTASYNEQFF
>TRBV7-2|TRBJ1-4|.|15|few
TGTGCCAGCAGCTTAGGTACAGGGCACAATGAAAAACTGTTTTTT
CASSLGTGHNEKLFF
>TRBV24-1|TRBJ1-5|.|12|.
TGTGCCACCAGTGACCAATGCCAGCCCCAGCATTTT
CATSDQCQPQHF
>TRBV27|TRBJ2-3|.|13|.
TGTGCCAGCAGCCTTATCGCGGGAGATACGCAGTATTTT
CASSLIAGDTQYF
>TRBV4-3|TRBJ2-3|.|16|.
TGCGCCAGCAGCCCGGAGACAGGCGGGAGCACAGATACGCAGTATTTT
CASSPETGGSTDTQYF
>TRBV5-1|TRBJ2-1|TRBD2|15|.
TGCGCCAGCAGCCAGCGGGGCATCGGCGACAATGAGCAGTTCTTC
CASSQRGIGDNEQFF